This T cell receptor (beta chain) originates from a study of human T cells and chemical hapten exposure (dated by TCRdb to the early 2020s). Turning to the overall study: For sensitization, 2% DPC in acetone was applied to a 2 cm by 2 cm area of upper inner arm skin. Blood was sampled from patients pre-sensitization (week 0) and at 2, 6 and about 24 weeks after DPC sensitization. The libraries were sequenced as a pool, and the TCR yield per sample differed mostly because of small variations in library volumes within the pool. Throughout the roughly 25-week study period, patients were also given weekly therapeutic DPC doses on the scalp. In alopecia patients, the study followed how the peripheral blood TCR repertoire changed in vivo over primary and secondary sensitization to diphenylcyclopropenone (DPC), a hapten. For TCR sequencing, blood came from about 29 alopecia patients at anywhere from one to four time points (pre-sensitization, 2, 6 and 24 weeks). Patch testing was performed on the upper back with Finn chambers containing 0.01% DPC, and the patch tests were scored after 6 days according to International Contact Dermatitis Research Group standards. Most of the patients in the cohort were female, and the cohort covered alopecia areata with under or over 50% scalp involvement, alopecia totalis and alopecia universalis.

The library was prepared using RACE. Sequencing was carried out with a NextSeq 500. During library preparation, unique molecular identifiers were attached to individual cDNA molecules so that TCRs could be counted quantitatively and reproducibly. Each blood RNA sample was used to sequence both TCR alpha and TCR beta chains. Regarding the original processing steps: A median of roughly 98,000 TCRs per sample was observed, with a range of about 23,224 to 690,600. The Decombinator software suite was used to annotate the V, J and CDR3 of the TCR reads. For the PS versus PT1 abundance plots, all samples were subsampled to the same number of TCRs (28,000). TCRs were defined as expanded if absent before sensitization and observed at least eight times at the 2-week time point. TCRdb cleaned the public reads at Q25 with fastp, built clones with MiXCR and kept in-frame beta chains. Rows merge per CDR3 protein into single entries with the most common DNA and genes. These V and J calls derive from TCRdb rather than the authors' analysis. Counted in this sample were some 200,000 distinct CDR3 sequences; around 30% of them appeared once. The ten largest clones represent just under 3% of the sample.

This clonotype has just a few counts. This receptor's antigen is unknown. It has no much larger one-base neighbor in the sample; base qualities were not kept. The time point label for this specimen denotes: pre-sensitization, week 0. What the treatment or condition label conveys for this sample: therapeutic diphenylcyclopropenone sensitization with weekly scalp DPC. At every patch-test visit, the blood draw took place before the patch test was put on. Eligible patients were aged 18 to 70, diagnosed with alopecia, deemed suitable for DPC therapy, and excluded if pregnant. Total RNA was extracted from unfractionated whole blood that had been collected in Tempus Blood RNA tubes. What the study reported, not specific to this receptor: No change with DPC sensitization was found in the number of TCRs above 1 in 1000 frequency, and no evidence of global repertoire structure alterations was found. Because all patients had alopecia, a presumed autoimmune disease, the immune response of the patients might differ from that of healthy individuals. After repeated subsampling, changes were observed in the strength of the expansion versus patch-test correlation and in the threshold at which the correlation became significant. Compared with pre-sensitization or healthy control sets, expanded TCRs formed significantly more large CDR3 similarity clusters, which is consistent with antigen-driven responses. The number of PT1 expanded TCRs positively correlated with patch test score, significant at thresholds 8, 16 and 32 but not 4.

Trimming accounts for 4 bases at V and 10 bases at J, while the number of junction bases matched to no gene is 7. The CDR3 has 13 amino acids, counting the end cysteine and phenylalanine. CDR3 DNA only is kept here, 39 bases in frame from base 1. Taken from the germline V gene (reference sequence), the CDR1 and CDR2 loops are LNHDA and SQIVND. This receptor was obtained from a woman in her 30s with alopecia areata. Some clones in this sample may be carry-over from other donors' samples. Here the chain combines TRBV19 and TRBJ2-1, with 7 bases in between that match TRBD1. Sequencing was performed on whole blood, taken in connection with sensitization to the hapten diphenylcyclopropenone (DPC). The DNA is TGTGCCAGTAGTAGGGCCTTACAGGGGGAGCAGTTCTTC. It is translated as CASSRALQGEQFF.